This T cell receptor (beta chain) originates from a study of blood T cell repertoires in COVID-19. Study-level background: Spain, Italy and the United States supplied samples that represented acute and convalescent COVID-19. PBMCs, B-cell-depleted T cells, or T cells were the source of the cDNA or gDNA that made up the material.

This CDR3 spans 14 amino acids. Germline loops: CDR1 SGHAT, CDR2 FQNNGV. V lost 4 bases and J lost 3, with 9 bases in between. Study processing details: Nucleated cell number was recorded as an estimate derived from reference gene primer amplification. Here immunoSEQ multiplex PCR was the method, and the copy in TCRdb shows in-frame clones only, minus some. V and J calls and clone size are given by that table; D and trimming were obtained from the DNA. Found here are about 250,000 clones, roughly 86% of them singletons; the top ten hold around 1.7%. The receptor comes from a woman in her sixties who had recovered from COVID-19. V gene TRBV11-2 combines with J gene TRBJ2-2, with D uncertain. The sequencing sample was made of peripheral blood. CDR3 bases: TGTGCCAGCAGCTATTTACGGGACACCGGGGAGCTGTTTTTT. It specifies CASSYLRDTGELFF.